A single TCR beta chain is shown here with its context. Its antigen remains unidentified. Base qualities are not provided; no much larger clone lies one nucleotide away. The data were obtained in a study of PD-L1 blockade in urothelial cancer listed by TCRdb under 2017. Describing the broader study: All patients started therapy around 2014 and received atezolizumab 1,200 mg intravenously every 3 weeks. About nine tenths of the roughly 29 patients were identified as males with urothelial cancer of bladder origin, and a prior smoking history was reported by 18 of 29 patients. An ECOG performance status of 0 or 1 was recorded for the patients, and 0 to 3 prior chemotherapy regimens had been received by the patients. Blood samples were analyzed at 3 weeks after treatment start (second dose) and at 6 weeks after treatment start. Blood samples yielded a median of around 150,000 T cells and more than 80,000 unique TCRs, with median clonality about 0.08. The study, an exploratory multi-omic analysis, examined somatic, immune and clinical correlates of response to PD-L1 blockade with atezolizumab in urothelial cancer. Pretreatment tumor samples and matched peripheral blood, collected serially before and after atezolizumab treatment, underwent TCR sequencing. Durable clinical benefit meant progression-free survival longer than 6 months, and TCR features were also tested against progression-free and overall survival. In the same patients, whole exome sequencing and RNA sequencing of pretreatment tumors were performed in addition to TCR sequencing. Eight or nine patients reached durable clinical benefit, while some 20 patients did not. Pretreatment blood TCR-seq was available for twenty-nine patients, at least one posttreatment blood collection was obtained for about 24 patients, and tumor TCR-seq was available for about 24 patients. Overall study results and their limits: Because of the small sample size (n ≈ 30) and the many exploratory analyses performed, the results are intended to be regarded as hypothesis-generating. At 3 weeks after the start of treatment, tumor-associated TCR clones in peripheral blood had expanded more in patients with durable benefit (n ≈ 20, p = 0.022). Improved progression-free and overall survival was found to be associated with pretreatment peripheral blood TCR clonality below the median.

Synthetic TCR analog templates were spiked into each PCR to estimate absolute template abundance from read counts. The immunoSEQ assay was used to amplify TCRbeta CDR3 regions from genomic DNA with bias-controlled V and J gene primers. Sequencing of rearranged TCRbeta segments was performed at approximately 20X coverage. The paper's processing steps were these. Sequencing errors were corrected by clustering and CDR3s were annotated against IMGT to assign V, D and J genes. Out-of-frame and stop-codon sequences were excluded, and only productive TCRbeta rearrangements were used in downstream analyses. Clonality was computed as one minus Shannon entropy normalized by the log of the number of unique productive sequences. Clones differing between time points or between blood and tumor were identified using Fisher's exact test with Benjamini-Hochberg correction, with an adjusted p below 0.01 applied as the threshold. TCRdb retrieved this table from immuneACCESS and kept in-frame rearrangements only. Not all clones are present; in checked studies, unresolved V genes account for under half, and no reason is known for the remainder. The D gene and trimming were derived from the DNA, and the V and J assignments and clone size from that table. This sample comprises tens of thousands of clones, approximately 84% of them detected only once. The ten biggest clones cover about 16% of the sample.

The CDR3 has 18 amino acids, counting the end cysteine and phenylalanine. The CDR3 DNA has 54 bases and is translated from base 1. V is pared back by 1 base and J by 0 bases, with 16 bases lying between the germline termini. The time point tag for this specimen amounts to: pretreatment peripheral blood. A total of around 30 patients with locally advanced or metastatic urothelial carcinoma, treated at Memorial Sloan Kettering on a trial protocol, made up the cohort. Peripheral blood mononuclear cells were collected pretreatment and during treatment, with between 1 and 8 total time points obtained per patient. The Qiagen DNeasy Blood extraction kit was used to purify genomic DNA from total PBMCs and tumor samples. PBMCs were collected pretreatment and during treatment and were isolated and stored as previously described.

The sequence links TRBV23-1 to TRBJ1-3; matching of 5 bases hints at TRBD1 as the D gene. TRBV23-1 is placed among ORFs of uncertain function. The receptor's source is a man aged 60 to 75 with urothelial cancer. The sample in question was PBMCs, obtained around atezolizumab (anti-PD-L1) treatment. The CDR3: CASSQFSYAGPSGNTIYF. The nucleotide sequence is TGCGCCAGCAGTCAATTCTCATACGCGGGGCCCTCTGGAAACACCATATATTTT.